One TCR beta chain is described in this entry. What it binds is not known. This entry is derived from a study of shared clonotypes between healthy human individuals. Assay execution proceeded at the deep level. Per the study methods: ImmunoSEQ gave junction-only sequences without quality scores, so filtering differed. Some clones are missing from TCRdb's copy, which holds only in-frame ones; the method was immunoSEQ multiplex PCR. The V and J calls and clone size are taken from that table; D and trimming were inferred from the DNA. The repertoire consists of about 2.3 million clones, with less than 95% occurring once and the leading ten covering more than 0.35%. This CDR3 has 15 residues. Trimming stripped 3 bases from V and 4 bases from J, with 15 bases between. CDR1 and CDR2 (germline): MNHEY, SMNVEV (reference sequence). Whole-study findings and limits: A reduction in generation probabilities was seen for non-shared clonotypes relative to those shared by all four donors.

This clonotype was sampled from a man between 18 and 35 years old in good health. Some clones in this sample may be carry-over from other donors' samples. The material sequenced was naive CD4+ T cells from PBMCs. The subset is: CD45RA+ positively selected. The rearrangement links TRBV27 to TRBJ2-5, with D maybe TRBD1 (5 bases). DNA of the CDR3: TGTGCCAGCAGTTTTTTTGCAGGGAAGGGAGAGACCCAGTACTTC. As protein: CASSFFAGKGETQYF.